The 3 T cell receptor beta chains below all came from one sample that was sequenced in a study of blood T cell repertoires in COVID-19. Clones were sequenced by immunoSEQ multiplex PCR, and TCRdb holds only the in-frame ones, with some missing. Seen here are around 260,000 clones, roughly 87% observed once, and the top ten hold approximately 0.7%. Source material: peripheral blood. The receptors come from a human donor in a cohort sampled during active COVID-19.

The chain combines TRBV4-3 with TRBJ1-2; D not resolved. Per germline, CDR1 LGHNA and CDR2 YSLEER. The CDR3 spans 15 residues. Trimming removed 1 base from V and 0 bases from J, with 9 bases in between. Here the CDR3 reads CASSQAREANYGYTF. In nucleotides, the CDR3 is TGCGCCAGCAGCCAAGCGAGAGAAGCTAACTATGGCTACACCTTC.

This clone was seen a single time. The chain carries TRBV6-5 and TRBJ2-3; 12 positions match TRBD2. The V gene end was trimmed by 6 bases and the J gene end by 5 bases; junction bases not matched to a gene: 6. The CDR3 covers 15 residues. The germline V gene encodes CDR1 MNHEY and CDR2 SVGAGI. In DNA form, the CDR3 reads TGTGCCAGCAGACTTCTAGCGGGGGGGGTAGATACGCAGTATTTT. Protein sequence: CASRLLAGGVDTQYF.

The chain is built from TRBV15 and TRBJ2-7; 11 bases align to TRBD2. The J segment lost 2 bases and the V segment lost 2 bases, leaving 5 bases of the junction unmatched. CDR1 is LNHNV, CDR2 YYDKDF, per germline (reference sequence). This CDR3 has 16 residues. As DNA, the CDR3 is TGTGCCACCAGCAGACCGACTAGCGGGGCCCCCTACGAGCAGTACTTC. Its translation: CATSRPTSGAPYEQYF.